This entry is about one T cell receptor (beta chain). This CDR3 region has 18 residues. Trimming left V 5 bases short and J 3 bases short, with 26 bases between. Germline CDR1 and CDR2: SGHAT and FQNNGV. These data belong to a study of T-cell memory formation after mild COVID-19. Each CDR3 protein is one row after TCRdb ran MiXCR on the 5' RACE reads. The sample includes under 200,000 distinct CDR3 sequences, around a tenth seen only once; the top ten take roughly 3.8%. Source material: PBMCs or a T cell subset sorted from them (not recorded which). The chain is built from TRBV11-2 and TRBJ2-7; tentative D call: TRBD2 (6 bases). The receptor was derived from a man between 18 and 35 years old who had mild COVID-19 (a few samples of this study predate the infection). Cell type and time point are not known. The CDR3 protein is CASSPSALIAGSFYEQYF. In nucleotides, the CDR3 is TGTGCCAGCAGCCCTAGTGCCCTGATCGCGGGGTCCTTCTACGAGCAGTACTTC.